A selection of T cell receptor beta chains follows, all from one sample in a study of cytomegalovirus exposure and HLA in healthy donors. The data were produced by immunoSEQ multiplex PCR, yet TCRdb's version contains in-frame clones alone and is incomplete. The repertoire includes tens of thousands of clones, under 90% of them detected once, and approximately 3.8% sits in the top ten. Input material: PBMCs. These receptors all come from a man in his fifties in good health and CMV-seronegative. Both conserved end residues are part of each CDR3. D genes are given only for firm matches.

D,V,CDR3
NA,TRBV6-1,CASSTTNEQFF
NA,TRBV19,CASSISTPGQSEKLFF
NA,TRBV19,CASSIVAEGEKLFF
TRBD1,TRBV27,CASSFRRSTGGDRDTEAFF
TRBD1,TRBV29-1,CSVWTGASIGYTF
NA,TRBV30,CAWSVVITGAFF
NA,TRBV28,CASSRLETVETQYF
TRBD2,TRBV5-6,CASSPRRSSGRAHEQYF
NA,TRBV5-1,CASSHETAYEQYF
NA,TRBV6-5,CASSYSLSNTEAFF
TRBD1,TRBV9,CASSHQDRGPEAFF
TRBD1,TRBV6-6,CASSGSGTGNEQYF
NA,TRBV27,CASSFAGANTEAFF
TRBD1,TRBV5-6,CASSIARDRGFGYTF
NA,TRBV29-1,CSVAGGYYEQYF
NA,TRBV9,CASSTGGVNYGYTF
NA,TRBV7-9,CASSGTRTVGEKLFF
NA,TRBV11-2,CASTRGAVNTEAFF
NA,TRBV7-2,CASSPVLEAGLPYGYTF
TRBD2,TRBV5-1,CASSQGLADFYEQYF
TRBD2,TRBV6-4,CASSATSGRTDTQYF
TRBD2,TRBV28,CASTPGTSGSLNNEQFF
TRBD1,TRBV10-3,CAIGGQGIPNEQYF
TRBD2,TRBV4-2,CASSQEGTSPYEQYF
TRBD2,TRBV28,CASSLAGLAGSNEQFF
NA,TRBV9,CASSVGDQAGEGEKLFF
NA,TRBV5-1,CASSDPTGSGNTIYF
NA,TRBV28,CASTIQDTHNEQFF
NA,TRBV6-6,CASSYVSETGELFF
NA,TRBV7-9,CASSPKEFPSWELFF
NA,TRBV5-1,CASSLEQGSSPGEQYF
TRBD2,TRBV6-5,CASTRGGFSYEQYF
TRBD2,TRBV9,CAGGGGMAGELFF
NA,TRBV18,CASSPQSGEDSHYGHTF
NA,TRBV6-1,CASRLAAGELFF
NA,TRBV9,CASSASGSTDTQYF
NA,TRBV28,CASSPLPEGIYNEQFF
NA,TRBV7-2,CASSTGMALNSAFF
NA,TRBV7-3,CASSLSSGELSGANVLTF
NA,TRBV9,CASSVVSQGDGGYTF
TRBD1,TRBV5-5,CASSRGQGRNEQFF
NA,TRBV6-5,CASSTFGSGNTIYF
TRBD2,TRBV7-3,CASSLSIGRETQYF
TRBD2,TRBV6-5,CASSTSGSDYEQYF
TRBD2,TRBV29-1,CSAKAGTSGRRVTDTQYF
TRBD2,TRBV7-3,CASSPLAGGSDTQYF
NA,TRBV12-2,CASRMTGMNGYTF
TRBD2,TRBV18,CASSPGLAGLNEQFF
NA,TRBV5-1,CASSPTGGRSYEQYF
NA,TRBV5-4,CASSLAGTGGGTDTQYF
TRBD2,TRBV27,CASSYGLAGDEQYF
NA,TRBV18,CASSPRSSGDEKLFF
NA,TRBV6-5,CASSYSETPDYTF
NA,TRBV5-1,CASSLGAEGETQYF
TRBD2,TRBV10-3,CATRQLANSGGSTDTQYF
TRBD1,TRBV7-6,CASSLIQGARADTQYF
TRBD1,TRBV9,CASSVDRGNEETQYF
NA,TRBV7-9,CASSLTGRGKETQYF
NA,TRBV28,CASSLGGHKDQPQHF
NA,TRBV5-8,CASSLARRVSGNTIYF